These T cell receptor beta chains were read from a single sample in a study of vaccination and CD4 T cells after COVID-19. For these TCRs, the target antigens are not known. Using its own MiXCR run on the PCR reads, TCRdb lists one record per CDR3 protein. There are under 20,000 distinct CDR3 sequences in the sample; around 46% occur only once, and 2.5% to 3.5% lies in the top ten. The material sequenced was CD4+ T cells from blood, cultured in vitro, taken after SARS-CoV-2 vaccination. Receptors originate from a human donor who had recovered from COVID-19. Both conserved end residues are part of each CDR3. A D gene is named only where the DNA matches it firmly. Size is omitted from some rows. Given values are once, few, many or a class for expanded clones.

abundance: few
j_gene: TRBJ2-5
v_gene: TRBV5-1
d_gene: NA
CDR3aa: CASSLDREVTQYF
CDR3nt: TGCGCCAGCAGCTTGGACAGGGAGGTGACCCAGTACTTC

abundance: NA
j_gene: TRBJ2-2
v_gene: TRBV6-1
d_gene: NA
CDR3aa: CASSENPAGELFF
CDR3nt: TGTGCCAGCAGTGAAAATCCCGCCGGGGAGCTGTTTTTT

abundance: few
j_gene: TRBJ2-7
v_gene: TRBV20-1
d_gene: TRBD2
CDR3aa: CSASLAGGIEYF
CDR3nt: TGCAGTGCTAGCCTAGCGGGAGGGATTGAATACTTC

abundance: NA
j_gene: TRBJ1-5
v_gene: TRBV14
d_gene: NA
CDR3aa: CASSQGRERKGQPQHF
CDR3nt: TGTGCCAGCAGCCAAGGAAGGGAGAGGAAGGGTCAGCCCCAGCATTTT

abundance: NA
j_gene: TRBJ2-3
v_gene: TRBV7-2
d_gene: TRBD2
CDR3aa: CASSLTSGRLDTQYF
CDR3nt: TGTGCCAGCAGCTTAACTAGCGGGAGGTTAGATACGCAGTATTTT

abundance: few
j_gene: TRBJ1-1
v_gene: TRBV19
d_gene: TRBD1
CDR3aa: CASRSQGLGEAFF
CDR3nt: TGTGCCAGTAGGTCACAGGGGTTAGGTGAAGCTTTCTTT

abundance: few
j_gene: TRBJ1-2
v_gene: TRBV6-1
d_gene: TRBD1
CDR3aa: CASSPDRAGYGYTF
CDR3nt: TGTGCCAGCAGCCCCGACAGGGCTGGCTATGGCTACACCTTC

abundance: NA
j_gene: TRBJ2-7
v_gene: TRBV6-1
d_gene: TRBD2
CDR3aa: CAASDPAGTYEQYF
CDR3nt: TGTGCCGCATCTGACCCAGCGGGAACCTACGAGCAGTACTTC

abundance: few
j_gene: TRBJ1-2
v_gene: TRBV7-9
d_gene: TRBD1
CDR3aa: CASSSGGALAYGYTF
CDR3nt: TGTGCCAGCAGCTCAGGGGGGGCGCTCGCCTATGGCTACACCTTC

abundance: NA
j_gene: TRBJ2-7
v_gene: TRBV2
d_gene: NA
CDR3aa: CASTRPSGGTYEQYF
CDR3nt: TGTGCCAGCACTAGACCATCAGGCGGCACCTACGAGCAGTACTTC

abundance: NA
j_gene: TRBJ1-2
v_gene: TRBV10-3
d_gene: NA
CDR3aa: CAISESNLGTVVGYGYTF
CDR3nt: TGTGCCATCAGTGAGTCGAATCTCGGGACGGTAGTAGGCTATGGCTACACCTTC

abundance: few
j_gene: TRBJ1-1
v_gene: TRBV10-3
d_gene: TRBD1
CDR3aa: CAISELRQGPMNTEAFF
CDR3nt: TGTGCCATCAGTGAGTTAAGACAGGGGCCAATGAACACTGAAGCTTTCTTT

abundance: few
j_gene: TRBJ1-2
v_gene: TRBV6-1
d_gene: NA
CDR3aa: CASSEFVGRNYGYTF
CDR3nt: TGTGCCAGCAGTGAATTCGTTGGCAGGAACTATGGCTACACCTTC

abundance: few
j_gene: TRBJ1-2
v_gene: TRBV12-3/TRBV12-4
d_gene: TRBD1
CDR3aa: CASSLSGGGGYTF
CDR3nt: TGTGCCAGCAGTTTATCAGGGGGCGGTGGCTACACCTTC

abundance: NA
j_gene: TRBJ2-3
v_gene: TRBV19
d_gene: NA
CDR3aa: CASSNPGSTDTQYF
CDR3nt: TGTGCCAGTAGTAACCCAGGTAGCACAGATACGCAGTATTTT

abundance: few
j_gene: TRBJ2-5
v_gene: TRBV20-1
d_gene: TRBD2
CDR3aa: CSARPASGDQETQYF
CDR3nt: TGCAGTGCTAGACCGGCTAGCGGGGACCAAGAGACCCAGTACTTC

abundance: once
j_gene: TRBJ2-5
v_gene: TRBV7-2
d_gene: NA
CDR3aa: CASSLVGGGRMREAQYF
CDR3nt: TGTGCCAGCAGCTTAGTCGGAGGGGGCAGGATGAGAGAGGCCCAGTACTTC

abundance: NA
j_gene: TRBJ2-3
v_gene: TRBV6-1
d_gene: TRBD1
CDR3aa: CASSSGRGPTDTQYF
CDR3nt: TGTGCCAGCAGCTCTGGAAGGGGGCCCACAGATACGCAGTATTTT

abundance: NA
j_gene: TRBJ2-3
v_gene: TRBV2
d_gene: TRBD2
CDR3aa: CASSESTSGRISTDTQYF
CDR3nt: TGTGCCAGCAGTGAGTCTACTAGCGGGAGAATTAGCACAGATACGCAGTATTTT

abundance: NA
j_gene: TRBJ1-2
v_gene: TRBV7-3
d_gene: TRBD1
CDR3aa: CASSLGTGTYGYTF
CDR3nt: TGTGCCAGCAGCTTAGGGACAGGGACCTATGGCTACACCTTC

abundance: NA
j_gene: TRBJ1-5
v_gene: TRBV7-2
d_gene: NA
CDR3aa: CASSADHSNQPQHF
CDR3nt: TGTGCCAGCAGCGCGGATCATAGCAATCAGCCCCAGCATTTT

abundance: NA
j_gene: TRBJ1-1
v_gene: TRBV6-1
d_gene: NA
CDR3aa: CASREVLGRGQEAFF
CDR3nt: TGTGCCAGCCGAGAAGTTTTGGGCAGGGGCCAAGAAGCTTTCTTT

abundance: few
j_gene: TRBJ1-1
v_gene: TRBV27
d_gene: NA
CDR3aa: CASSLFGGNTEAFF
CDR3nt: TGTGCCAGCAGTTTATTCGGGGGGAACACTGAAGCTTTCTTT

abundance: NA
j_gene: TRBJ2-5
v_gene: TRBV20-1
d_gene: TRBD2
CDR3aa: CSANVAGGETQYF
CDR3nt: TGCAGTGCTAATGTAGCGGGAGGGGAGACCCAGTACTTC

abundance: once
j_gene: TRBJ2-7
v_gene: TRBV6-2/TRBV6-3
d_gene: TRBD2
CDR3aa: CATGLAVREQYF
CDR3nt: TGTGCCACCGGACTAGCGGTGCGCGAGCAGTACTTC

abundance: once
j_gene: TRBJ1-5
v_gene: TRBV19
d_gene: NA
CDR3aa: CASSIGDRGSQPQHF
CDR3nt: TGTGCCAGTAGTATAGGGGACCGCGGAAGTCAGCCCCAGCATTTT

abundance: once
j_gene: TRBJ1-1
v_gene: TRBV28
d_gene: NA
CDR3aa: CASSFVQGDTEAFF
CDR3nt: TGTGCCAGCAGTTTTGTGCAGGGAGACACTGAAGCTTTCTTT

abundance: NA
j_gene: TRBJ1-3
v_gene: TRBV15
d_gene: NA
CDR3aa: CATSPRLSGNTIYF
CDR3nt: TGTGCCACCAGCCCCCGGCTCTCTGGAAACACCATATATTTT

abundance: NA
j_gene: TRBJ2-1
v_gene: TRBV20-1
d_gene: TRBD2
CDR3aa: CSARDWAAGGIWEQFF
CDR3nt: TGCAGTGCTAGAGATTGGGCAGCGGGAGGTATTTGGGAGCAGTTCTTC

abundance: few
j_gene: TRBJ1-2
v_gene: TRBV5-4
d_gene: NA
CDR3aa: CASSGGPHYGYTF
CDR3nt: TGTGCCAGCAGCGGGGGACCCCACTATGGCTACACCTTC

abundance: NA
j_gene: TRBJ2-3
v_gene: TRBV19
d_gene: NA
CDR3aa: CASSMRRDTQYF
CDR3nt: TGTGCCAGTAGTATGCGTCGGGATACGCAGTATTTT

abundance: few
j_gene: TRBJ1-1
v_gene: TRBV7-9
d_gene: NA
CDR3aa: CASSLGQPRNTEAFF
CDR3nt: TGTGCCAGCAGCTTAGGCCAGCCCCGGAACACTGAAGCTTTCTTT

abundance: few
j_gene: TRBJ2-7
v_gene: TRBV19
d_gene: NA
CDR3aa: CASSIDLGLTYEQYF
CDR3nt: TGTGCCAGTAGTATAGATCTGGGACTCACTTACGAGCAGTACTTC

abundance: NA
j_gene: TRBJ2-2
v_gene: TRBV7-3
d_gene: TRBD2
CDR3aa: CASSPSGGPGELFF
CDR3nt: TGTGCCAGCAGTCCTAGCGGGGGGCCCGGGGAGCTGTTTTTT

abundance: NA
j_gene: TRBJ1-2
v_gene: TRBV2
d_gene: NA
CDR3aa: CASSDRTFQPNYGYTF
CDR3nt: TGTGCCAGCAGTGATCGAACGTTCCAGCCTAACTATGGCTACACCTTC

abundance: NA
j_gene: TRBJ2-1
v_gene: TRBV7-6
d_gene: NA
CDR3aa: CASSLESGEYNEQFF
CDR3nt: TGTGCCAGCAGCTTAGAGTCAGGGGAGTACAATGAGCAGTTCTTC

abundance: NA
j_gene: TRBJ1-5
v_gene: TRBV18
d_gene: NA
CDR3aa: CASSPQQGDQPQHF
CDR3nt: TGTGCCAGCTCACCCCAACAGGGCGATCAGCCCCAGCATTTT

abundance: NA
j_gene: TRBJ2-5
v_gene: TRBV6-2/TRBV6-3
d_gene: TRBD1
CDR3aa: CASSCVTGGETQYF
CDR3nt: TGTGCCAGCAGTTGCGTCACAGGGGGAGAGACCCAGTACTTC

abundance: NA
j_gene: TRBJ1-3
v_gene: TRBV6-1
d_gene: NA
CDR3aa: CASRETGGNTIYF
CDR3nt: TGTGCCAGCAGAGAAACAGGGGGAAACACCATATATTTT

abundance: NA
j_gene: TRBJ1-1
v_gene: TRBV9
d_gene: NA
CDR3aa: CASSPQPTVNTEAFF
CDR3nt: TGTGCCAGCAGCCCCCAACCTACAGTGAACACTGAAGCTTTCTTT

abundance: NA
j_gene: TRBJ2-5
v_gene: TRBV20-1
d_gene: TRBD2
CDR3aa: CSARDGREAKETQYF
CDR3nt: TGCAGTGCTAGAGATGGGCGGGAGGCTAAGGAGACCCAGTACTTC

abundance: NA
j_gene: TRBJ2-4
v_gene: TRBV4-1
d_gene: TRBD1
CDR3aa: CASSQDGQGASKNIQYF
CDR3nt: TGCGCCAGCAGCCAAGATGGGCAGGGGGCTTCCAAAAACATTCAGTACTTC

abundance: NA
j_gene: TRBJ2-3
v_gene: TRBV15
d_gene: NA
CDR3aa: CATSKDSNTDTQYF
CDR3nt: TGTGCCACCAGCAAGGACTCAAATACAGATACGCAGTATTTT

abundance: NA
j_gene: TRBJ1-2
v_gene: TRBV11-2
d_gene: TRBD1
CDR3aa: CASSPGTGNGYTF
CDR3nt: TGTGCCAGCAGCCCCGGGACAGGGAATGGCTACACCTTC

abundance: NA
j_gene: TRBJ2-2
v_gene: TRBV10-3
d_gene: NA
CDR3aa: CAISESSTGELFF
CDR3nt: TGTGCCATCAGTGAGTCGTCTACCGGGGAGCTGTTTTTT

abundance: NA
j_gene: TRBJ2-5
v_gene: TRBV20-1
d_gene: TRBD1
CDR3aa: CSAPEWQGAQETQYF
CDR3nt: TGCAGTGCCCCCGAGTGGCAGGGGGCGCAGGAGACCCAGTACTTC

abundance: few
j_gene: TRBJ1-6
v_gene: TRBV20-1
d_gene: NA
CDR3aa: CSAAGESGDNSPLHF
CDR3nt: TGCAGTGCTGCTGGGGAGTCAGGTGATAATTCACCCCTCCACTTT

abundance: few
j_gene: TRBJ2-7
v_gene: TRBV7-9
d_gene: TRBD2
CDR3aa: CASSPGLAGSEQYF
CDR3nt: TGTGCCAGCAGCCCGGGACTAGCGGGAAGCGAGCAGTACTTC

abundance: NA
j_gene: TRBJ2-1
v_gene: TRBV7-2
d_gene: TRBD1
CDR3aa: CASSLGVMQGANEQFF
CDR3nt: TGTGCCAGCAGCTTAGGAGTCATGCAGGGGGCAAATGAGCAGTTCTTC

abundance: NA
j_gene: TRBJ1-2
v_gene: TRBV4-2
d_gene: NA
CDR3aa: CASSQDNGKNYGYTF
CDR3nt: TGTGCCAGCAGCCAAGATAACGGCAAAAACTATGGCTACACCTTC

abundance: NA
j_gene: TRBJ1-2
v_gene: TRBV19
d_gene: TRBD1
CDR3aa: CASSLGQGTYGYTF
CDR3nt: TGTGCCAGTAGTCTCGGACAGGGGACCTATGGCTACACCTTC

abundance: NA
j_gene: TRBJ1-4
v_gene: TRBV11-1
d_gene: NA
CDR3aa: CASSSGRANEKLFF
CDR3nt: TGTGCCAGCAGCTCAGGTCGGGCCAATGAAAAACTGTTTTTT

abundance: NA
j_gene: TRBJ1-6
v_gene: TRBV20-1
d_gene: NA
CDR3aa: CSATDRTYNSPLHF
CDR3nt: TGCAGTGCTACAGACAGGACTTATAATTCACCCCTCCACTTT

abundance: NA
j_gene: TRBJ1-5
v_gene: TRBV7-2
d_gene: TRBD1
CDR3aa: CASSQGAKSQPQHF
CDR3nt: TGTGCCAGCAGCCAGGGGGCGAAGAGTCAGCCCCAGCATTTT

abundance: NA
j_gene: TRBJ1-2
v_gene: TRBV6-1
d_gene: NA
CDR3aa: CASSPLTSNYGYTF
CDR3nt: TGTGCCAGCAGCCCCCTCACGTCTAACTATGGCTACACCTTC